This entry is about one T cell receptor beta chain. Original data processing: Estimated nucleated cell counts came from reference gene primer amplification. Here immunoSEQ multiplex PCR was the method, and the copy in TCRdb shows in-frame clones only, minus some. V, J and clone size are those of that table, while D and trimming were read from the DNA. Of under 250,000 clones listed, 80% to 90% were seen once; the top ten hold approximately 9%. The germline gives CDR1 GTSNPN, CDR2 SVGIG (reference sequence). There are 18 residues in the CDR3. J gave up 5 bases and V 0 bases, and 11 bases lay outside the gene matches. The data are from a study of blood T cell repertoires in COVID-19. The wider study: Sites across the United States, Italy and Spain contributed samples from acute and convalescent COVID-19. PBMCs, B-cell-depleted T cells, or T cells provided the cDNA or gDNA that made up the material.

This TCR was recovered from a man aged 35-49 years with active or convalescent COVID-19. Sequenced: peripheral blood. The gene calls are TRBV30 and TRBJ1-4, with 11 bases lining up with TRBD1. CDR3 protein: CAWSVTRTGGRSNEKLFF. Written as DNA, the CDR3 is TGTGCCTGGAGTGTAACCAGGACAGGGGGCAGATCAAATGAAAAACTGTTTTTT.